Each of the 12 T cell receptor beta chains below was sequenced from the same sample in a study of T cell changes during pregnancy in multiple sclerosis. Generated by immunoSEQ multiplex PCR, the TCRdb table keeps only in-frame clones and is missing some. The sample shows tens of thousands of clones, roughly 87% of them seen only once. The sample here was CD8+ T cells from peripheral blood mononuclear cells, taken before pregnancy. The receptors derive from a female donor with multiple sclerosis, enrolled in a pregnancy study.

As for this clone: One end of the junction varies from germline; a read error may be responsible. The CDR3 is CASSLKAVLAGVDTQYF. The CDR3 DNA reads TGTGCTAGCAGCTTAAAGGCCGTACTAGCGGGAGTGGATACGCAGTATTTT. The genes are TRBV7-7 and TRBJ2-3; 11 bases align to TRBD2. CDR3 size: 17 residues. Germline CDR1 reads SSHAT; CDR2 reads FNYEAQ (reference sequence).

This rearrangement joins TRBV7-2 to TRBJ2-3; 7 bases align to TRBD2. The length of the CDR3 is 14 residues. Germline CDR1 SGHTA, CDR2 FQGNSA. The V segment lost 5 bases and the J segment 6 bases; nucleotides outside the gene matches: 8. For the CDR3, the DNA is TGTGCCAGCAGCCTTTTAGGACTAGGGGATACGCAGTATTTT. Amino acids: CASSLLGLGDTQYF.

The chain carries TRBV21-1 and TRBJ2-1; TRBD1, as called in the table, went unchecked against the DNA. TRBV21-1 is tagged as a pseudogene. The CDR3 runs 15 residues. In DNA form, the CDR3 reads TGTGCCAGCAGCCACCCAGGGGTACCCTACAATGAGCAGTTCTTC. Protein sequence: CASSHPGVPYNEQFF.

This clone appeared once. The chain recombines TRBV5-6 with TRBJ2-7; TRBD1 matches 7 bases. The germline CDR1 and CDR2 sequences are SGHDT and YYEEEE. The CDR3 sequence is 14 residues long. V shed 4 bases and J 4 bases; nucleotides not matched to a gene: 8. CDR3 residues: CASSIRDRIYEQYF. The CDR3 nucleotides read TGTGCCAGCAGCATAAGGGACAGAATATACGAGCAGTACTTC.

V is TRBV7-9 and J is TRBJ2-3; TRBD1 agrees at 11 bases. The V and J ends lost 5 bases and 3 bases, in that order; junction bases with no gene match: 7. This CDR3 spans 16 amino acids. Germline loops: CDR1 SEHNR, CDR2 FQNEAQ (reference sequence). In DNA form, the CDR3 reads TGTGCCAGCAGCGACGGACAGGGGGCATTGACAGATACGCAGTATTTT. It encodes CASSDGQGALTDTQYF.

This chain links TRBV27 with TRBJ1-4, with D perhaps TRBD1 (6 bases). Germline CDR1 is MNHEY and CDR2 is SMNVEV (reference sequence). V lost 3 bases and J 6 bases, leaving 14 bases between the germline ends. The length of the CDR3 is 15 residues. CDR3 in amino acids: CASSFRGGSDEKLFF. The CDR3 coding sequence is TGTGCCAGCAGTTTTCGTGGGGGCTCGGATGAAAAACTGTTTTTT.

The table lists this clone with a count of one. This chain joins TRBV30 and TRBJ2-7; 9 bases are shared with TRBD1. Unmatched junction bases numbered 3, after V lost 2 bases and J lost 1 base. This CDR3 has 14 amino acids. Per germline, CDR1 GTSNPN and CDR2 SVGIG (reference sequence). CDR3 residues: CAWSSGTGSYEQYF. DNA of the CDR3: TGTGCCTGGAGTTCCGGGACAGGGTCCTACGAGCAGTACTTC.

The chain has TRBV10-3 and TRBJ1-6, with D possibly TRBD1 on 5 matching bases. The V gene's germline CDR1 is ENHRY and CDR2 SYGVKD. This CDR3 contains 14 residues. Trimming took off 10 bases at V and 9 bases at J, with 19 bases between the two ends. CDR3 bases: TGTGCCACCACTGGAGGGGAAGCGAGTTCACCCCTCCACTTT. It yields the protein CATTGGEASSPLHF.

V is TRBV2 and J is TRBJ2-7; tentatively, D is TRBD2 (6 bases). This CDR3 contains 15 residues. The V end lost 1 base, the J end lost 6 bases, and 16 bases lay between the germline ends. Looked up from germline, CDR1 is SNHLY and CDR2 is FYNNEI. In DNA, the CDR3 is TGTGCCAGCAGTGAAGTGGCGGGGATAAACGGCGAGCAGTACTTC. Its protein is CASSEVAGINGEQYF.

The J gene is TRBJ2-1, the V gene TRBV6-5; TRBD1 matches 8 bases. The germline V gene encodes CDR1 MNHEY and CDR2 SVGAGI. Trimming cost V 2 bases and J 10 bases; bases outside gene matches: 10. This CDR3 has 15 amino acids. CDR3 loop: CASSYGQGAFAEQFF. The CDR3 nucleotides read TGTGCCAGCAGTTACGGGCAGGGGGCTTTCGCGGAGCAGTTCTTC.

This clone was seen a few times. The rearrangement uses TRBV10-1 and TRBJ2-5; D possibly corresponds to TRBD1 (6 bases). The CDR3 has 17 amino acids. The germline CDR1 and CDR2 sequences are WNHNN and SYGVQD (reference sequence). With 1 base removed from V and 5 bases from J, the gap between germline ends came to 20 bases. The CDR3 DNA is TGCGCCAGCAGTGAGTTCGGGCAGGGGAGATTCCGGGAGACCCAGTACTTC. This encodes CASSEFGQGRFRETQYF.

This rearrangement joins TRBV5-1 to TRBJ1-2; a possible D gene is TRBD1 (6 bases). The CDR3 has 15 residues. Trimming removed 3 bases from V and 6 bases from J, with 18 bases in between. CDR1 is SGHRS and CDR2 is YFSETQ in the germline V gene. The CDR3 region has the DNA TGCGCCAGCAGCTCCAACAGGGCGGACACGGATGGCTACACCTTC. It codes for CASSSNRADTDGYTF. Full variable domain (outside the CDR3, taken from reference TRBV5-1 and TRBJ1-2): KAGVTQTPRYLIKTRGQQVTLSCSPISGHRSVSWYQQTPGQGLQFLFEYFSETQRNKGNFPGRFSGRQFSNSRSEMNVSTLELGDSALYLCASSSNRADTDGYTFGSGTRLTVV.